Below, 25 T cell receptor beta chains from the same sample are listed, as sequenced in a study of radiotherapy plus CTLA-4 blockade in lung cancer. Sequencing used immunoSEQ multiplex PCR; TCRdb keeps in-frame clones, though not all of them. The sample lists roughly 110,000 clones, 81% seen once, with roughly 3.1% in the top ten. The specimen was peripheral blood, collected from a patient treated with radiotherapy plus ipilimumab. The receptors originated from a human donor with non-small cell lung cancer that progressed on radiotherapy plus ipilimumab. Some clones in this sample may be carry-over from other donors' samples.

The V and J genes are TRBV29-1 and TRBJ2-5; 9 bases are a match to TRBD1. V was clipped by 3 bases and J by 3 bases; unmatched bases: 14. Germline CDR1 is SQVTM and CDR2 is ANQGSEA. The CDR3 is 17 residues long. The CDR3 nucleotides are TGCAGCGTTGACCGCTACGCCGGGACAGGGCTAGAAGAGACCCAGTACTTC. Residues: CSVDRYAGTGLEETQYF.

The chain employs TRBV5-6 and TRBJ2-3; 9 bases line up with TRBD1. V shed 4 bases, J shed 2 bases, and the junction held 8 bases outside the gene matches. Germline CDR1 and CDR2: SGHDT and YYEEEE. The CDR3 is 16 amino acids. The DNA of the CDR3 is TGTGCCAGCAGCCTCAGACAGGGGGTAAACACAGATACGCAGTATTTT. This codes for CASSLRQGVNTDTQYF.

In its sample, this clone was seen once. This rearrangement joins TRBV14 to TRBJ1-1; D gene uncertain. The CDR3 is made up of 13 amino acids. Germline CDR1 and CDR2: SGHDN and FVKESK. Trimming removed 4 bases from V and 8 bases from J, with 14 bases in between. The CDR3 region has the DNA TGTGCCAGCAGCCCGTTACTTATCGGAGAAGCTTTCTTT. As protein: CASSPLLIGEAFF.

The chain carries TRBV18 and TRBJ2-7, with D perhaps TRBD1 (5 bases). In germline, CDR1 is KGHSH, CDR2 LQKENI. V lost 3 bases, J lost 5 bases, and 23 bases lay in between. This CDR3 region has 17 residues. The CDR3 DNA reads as TGTGCCAGCTCACCGCTAGTAGGTCAGGGTGAAAACCACGAGCAGTACTTC. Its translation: CASSPLVGQGENHEQYF.

The CDR3 DNA is TGTGCCAGCTTGAATCGGGGGACAGATACGCAGTATTTT. It translates to CASLNRGTDTQYF. The gene calls are TRBV6-5 and TRBJ2-3; D possibly corresponds to TRBD2 (6 bases). The CDR3 is 13 residues long. V was pared by 8 bases and J by 3 bases, with 12 bases between. Germline V gene lookup returns CDR1 MNHEY and CDR2 SVGAGI.

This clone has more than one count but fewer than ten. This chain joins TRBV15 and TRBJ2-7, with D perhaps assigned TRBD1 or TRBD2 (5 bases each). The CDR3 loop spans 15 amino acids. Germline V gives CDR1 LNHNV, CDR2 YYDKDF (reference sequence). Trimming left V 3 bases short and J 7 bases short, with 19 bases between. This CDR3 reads CATSRGQARRREQYF. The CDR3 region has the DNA TGTGCCACCAGCAGGGGGCAGGCACGGAGGAGGGAGCAGTACTTC.

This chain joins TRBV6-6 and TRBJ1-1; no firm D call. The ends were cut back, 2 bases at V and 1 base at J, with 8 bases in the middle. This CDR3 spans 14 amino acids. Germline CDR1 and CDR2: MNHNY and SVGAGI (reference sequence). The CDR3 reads CASSYGTANTEAFF. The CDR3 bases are TGTGCCAGCAGTTACGGAACAGCGAACACTGAAGCTTTCTTT.

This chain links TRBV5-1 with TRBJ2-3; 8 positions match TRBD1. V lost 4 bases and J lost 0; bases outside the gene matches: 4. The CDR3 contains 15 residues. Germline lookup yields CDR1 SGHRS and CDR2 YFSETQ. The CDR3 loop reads CASSGTGPSTDTQYF. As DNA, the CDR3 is TGCGCCAGCAGCGGGACAGGTCCCAGCACAGATACGCAGTATTTT.

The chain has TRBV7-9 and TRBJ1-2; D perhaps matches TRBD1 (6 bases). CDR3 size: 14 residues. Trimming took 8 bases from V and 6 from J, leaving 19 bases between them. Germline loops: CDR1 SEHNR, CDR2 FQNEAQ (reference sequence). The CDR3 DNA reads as TGTGCCAGCGGGGGGCCGATGATCTTGAATGGCTACACCTTC. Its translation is CASGGPMILNGYTF.

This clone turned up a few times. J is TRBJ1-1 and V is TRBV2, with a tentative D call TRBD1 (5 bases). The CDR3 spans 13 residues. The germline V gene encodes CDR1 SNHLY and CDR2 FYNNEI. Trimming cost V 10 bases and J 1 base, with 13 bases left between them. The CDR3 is CATNLDRNTEAFF. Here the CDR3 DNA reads TGTGCCACCAATCTTGACAGGAACACTGAAGCTTTCTTT.

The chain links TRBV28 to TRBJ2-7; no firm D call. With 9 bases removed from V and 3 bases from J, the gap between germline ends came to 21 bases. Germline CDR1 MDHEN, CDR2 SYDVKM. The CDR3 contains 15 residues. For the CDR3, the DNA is TGTGCCAGTCTGGGCAAGGCAAGGTCGCACTACGAGCAGTACTTC. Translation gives CASLGKARSHYEQYF.

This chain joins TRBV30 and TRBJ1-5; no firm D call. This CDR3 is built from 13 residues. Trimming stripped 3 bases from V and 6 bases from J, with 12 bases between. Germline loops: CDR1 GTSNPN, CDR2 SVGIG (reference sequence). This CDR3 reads CAWSPGLVQPQHF. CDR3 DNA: TGTGCCTGGAGCCCCGGGTTGGTTCAGCCCCAGCATTTT.

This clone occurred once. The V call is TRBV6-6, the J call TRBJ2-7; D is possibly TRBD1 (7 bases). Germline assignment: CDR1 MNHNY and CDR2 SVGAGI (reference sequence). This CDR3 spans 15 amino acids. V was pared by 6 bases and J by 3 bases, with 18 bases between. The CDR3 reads CASRTDSRGDYEQYF. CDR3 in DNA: TGTGCCAGCAGAACCGATAGCAGGGGGGACTACGAGCAGTACTTC.

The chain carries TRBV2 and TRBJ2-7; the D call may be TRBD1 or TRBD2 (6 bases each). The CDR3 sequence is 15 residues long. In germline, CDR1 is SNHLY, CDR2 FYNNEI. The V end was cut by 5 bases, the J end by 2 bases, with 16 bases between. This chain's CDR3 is CASSLILGGPYEQYF. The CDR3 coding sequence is TGTGCCAGCAGTCTCATTTTGGGGGGCCCCTACGAGCAGTACTTC.

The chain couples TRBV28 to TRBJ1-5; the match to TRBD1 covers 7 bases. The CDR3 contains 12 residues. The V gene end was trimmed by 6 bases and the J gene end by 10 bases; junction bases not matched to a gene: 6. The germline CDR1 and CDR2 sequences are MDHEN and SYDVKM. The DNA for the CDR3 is TGTGCCAGCAGCCTGACAGGGTATCCCCAGCATTTT. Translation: CASSLTGYPQHF.

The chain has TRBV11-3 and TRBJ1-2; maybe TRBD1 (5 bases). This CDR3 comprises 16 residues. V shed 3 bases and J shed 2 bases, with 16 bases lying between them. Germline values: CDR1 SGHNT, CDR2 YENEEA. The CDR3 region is CASSFKSGTINYGYTF. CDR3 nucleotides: TGTGCCAGCAGCTTCAAGTCTGGGACGATAAACTATGGCTACACCTTC.

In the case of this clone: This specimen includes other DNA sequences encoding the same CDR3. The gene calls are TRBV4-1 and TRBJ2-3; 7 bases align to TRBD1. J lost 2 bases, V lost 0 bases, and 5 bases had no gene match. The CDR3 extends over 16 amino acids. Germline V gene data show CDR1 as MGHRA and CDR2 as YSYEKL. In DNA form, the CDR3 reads TGCGCCAGCAGCCAAGAGACAGGGTCGGACACAGATACGCAGTATTTT. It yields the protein CASSQETGSDTDTQYF.

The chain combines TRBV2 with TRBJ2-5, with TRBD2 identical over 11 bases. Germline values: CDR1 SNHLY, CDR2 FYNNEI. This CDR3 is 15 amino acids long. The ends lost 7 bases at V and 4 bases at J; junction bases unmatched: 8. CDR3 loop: CASIPLAGGGETQYF. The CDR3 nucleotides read TGTGCCAGCATTCCCCTAGCGGGGGGAGGAGAGACCCAGTACTTC.

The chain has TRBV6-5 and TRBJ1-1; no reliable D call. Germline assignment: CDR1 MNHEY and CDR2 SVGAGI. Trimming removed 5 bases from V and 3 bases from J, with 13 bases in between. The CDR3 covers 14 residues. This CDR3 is CASSRLTRDTEAFF. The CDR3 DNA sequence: TGTGCCAGCAGTCGTCTCACACGGGACACTGAAGCTTTCTTT.

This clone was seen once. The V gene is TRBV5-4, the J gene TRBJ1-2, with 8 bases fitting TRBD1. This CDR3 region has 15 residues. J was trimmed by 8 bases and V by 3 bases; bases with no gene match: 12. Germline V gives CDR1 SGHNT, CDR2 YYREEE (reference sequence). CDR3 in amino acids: CASSWRAGGVGGYTF. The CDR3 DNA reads TGTGCCAGCAGCTGGAGGGCAGGGGGCGTGGGGGGCTACACCTTC.

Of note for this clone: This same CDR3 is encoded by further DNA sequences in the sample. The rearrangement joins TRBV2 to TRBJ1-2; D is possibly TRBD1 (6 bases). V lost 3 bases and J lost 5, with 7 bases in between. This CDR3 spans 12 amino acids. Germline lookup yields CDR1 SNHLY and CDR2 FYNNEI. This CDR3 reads CASSDRGYGYTF. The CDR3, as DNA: TGTGCCAGCAGTGACAGGGGTTATGGCTACACCTTC.

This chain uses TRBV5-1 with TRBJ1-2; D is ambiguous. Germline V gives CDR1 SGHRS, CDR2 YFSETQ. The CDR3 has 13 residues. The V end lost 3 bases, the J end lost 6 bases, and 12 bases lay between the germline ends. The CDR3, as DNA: TGCGCCAGCAGCTCTACGGACGGGAATGGCTACACCTTC. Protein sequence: CASSSTDGNGYTF. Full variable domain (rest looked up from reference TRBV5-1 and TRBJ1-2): KAGVTQTPRYLIKTRGQQVTLSCSPISGHRSVSWYQQTPGQGLQFLFEYFSETQRNKGNFPGRFSGRQFSNSRSEMNVSTLELGDSALYLCASSSTDGNGYTFGSGTRLTVV.

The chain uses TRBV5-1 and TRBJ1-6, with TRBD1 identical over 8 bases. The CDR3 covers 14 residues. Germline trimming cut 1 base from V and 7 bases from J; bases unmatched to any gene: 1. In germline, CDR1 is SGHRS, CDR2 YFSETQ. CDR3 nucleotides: TGCGCCAGCAGCTTGACAGGGGGGAATTCACCCCTCCACTTT. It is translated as CASSLTGGNSPLHF.

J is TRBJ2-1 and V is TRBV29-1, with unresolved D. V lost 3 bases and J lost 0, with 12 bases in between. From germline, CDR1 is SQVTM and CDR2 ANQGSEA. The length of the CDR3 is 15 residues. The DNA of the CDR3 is TGCAGCGTTGATACGGACCCCCACTCCTACAATGAGCAGTTCTTC. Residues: CSVDTDPHSYNEQFF.

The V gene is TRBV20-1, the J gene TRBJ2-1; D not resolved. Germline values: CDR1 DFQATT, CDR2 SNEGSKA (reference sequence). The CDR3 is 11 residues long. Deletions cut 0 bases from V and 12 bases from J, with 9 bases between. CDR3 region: CSARESRGQFF. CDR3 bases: TGCAGTGCTAGAGAGTCCCGCGGGCAGTTCTTC.